This T cell receptor (beta chain) is from a study of blood T cell repertoires in COVID-19. Here immunoSEQ multiplex PCR was the method, and the copy in TCRdb shows in-frame clones only, minus some. The top ten hold 0.5% to 0.6% of the sample, which has 150,000 to 180,000 clones, about 89% seen once. This clone was detected only once. The sample taken for sequencing was peripheral blood. The source is a man aged 45-65 years with acute or convalescent COVID-19.

The CDR3 here is CASSTRQGKAKNIQYF. The CDR3 region has the DNA TGTGCCAGCAGCACCCGACAGGGAAAAGCCAAAAACATTCAGTACTTC. J is TRBJ2-4 and V is TRBV3-1 (or the pseudogene TRBV3-2), with 7 nucleotides matching TRBD1. The CDR3 loop spans 16 amino acids. J gave up 0 bases and V 5 bases, and 7 bases lay outside the gene matches. The germline V gene encodes CDR1 LGHDT and CDR2 YNNKEL (reference sequence).